Below, 23 T cell receptor beta chains from the same sample are listed, as sequenced in a study of tumor-infiltrating lymphocytes in primary liver carcinoma. Co-extracted RNA and DNA came from about 20-30 mg of unsorted bulk tissue. The authors made TCR beta cDNA from 400 to 600 ng total RNA with a constant-region primer. ARM-PCR was slightly modified, and three nested multiplex PCR rounds with it gave rise to the TCR beta libraries. TRBV1-TRBV30 forward primers paired with a C-beta reverse primer drove the first two PCR rounds, about 9 cycles each. TCRdb recomputed calls from the multiplex PCR reads with MiXCR, one row per CDR3 protein. The repertoire holds tens of thousands of distinct CDR3 sequences, approximately 71% seen once, with more than 30% in the top ten. The sequenced sample was liver tumor tissue from sampling region 3. Subset specified: tumor region T3, left-lateral pole. The origin of the receptors is a woman aged 25-40 years with primary liver carcinoma and hepatitis B virus infection.

The chain links TRBV11-2 to TRBJ2-5; TRBD1 aligns across 8 bases. V gave up 1 base and J gave up 6 bases; unmatched junction bases: 13. This CDR3 spans 17 amino acids. Per germline, CDR1 SGHAT and CDR2 FQNNGV. CDR3 residues: CASSLGPPGQDWKTQYF. For the CDR3, the DNA is TGTGCCAGCAGCTTAGGCCCCCCGGGACAGGACTGGAAGACCCAGTACTTC.

As to this clonotype: A much larger clone is a single base away; this may be a read error. This chain uses TRBV11-2 with TRBJ2-1; TRBD2 matches 7 bases. The CDR3 loop spans 15 amino acids. The J segment lost 10 bases and the V segment lost 3 bases, leaving 12 bases of the junction unmatched. Germline-derived CDR1 and CDR2 are SGHAT and FQNNGV. The CDR3 here is CASSLGREPDPEQFF. The CDR3 region has the DNA TGTGCCAGCAGCTTGGGGCGGGAGCCTGACCCGGAGCAGTTCTTC.

Concerning this clonotype: A much larger clone is a single base away; this may be a read error. The chain joins TRBV11-1 to TRBJ2-7, with 8 bases aligning to TRBD1. The CDR3 spans 15 residues. Germline lookup yields CDR1 SGHAT and CDR2 FQDESV (reference sequence). The CDR3 protein is CDSSLEVGQGYEQYF. In DNA form, the CDR3 reads TGTGACAGCAGCTTAGAGGTCGGACAGGGCTACGAGCAGTACTTC.

This clonotype was observed a single time. A read error may produce the germline difference seen at one junction end. The chain employs TRBV6-1 and TRBJ1-2; the D is unclear. Germline assignment: CDR1 MNHNS and CDR2 SASEGT. This CDR3 is 18 amino acids long. This CDR3 reads CASSERFLILRSNYGYTF. DNA of the CDR3: TGTGCCAGTAGTGAACGGTTCCTGATCCTTAGATCCAACTATGGCTACACCTTC.

Points on this clonotype: Sequence at one end of the junction differs from germline and may be a read error. In DNA, the CDR3 is TGTGCTAGCAGTTTGGGGGACAAAACTGAAGCTTTCTTT. Amino acid sequence: CASSLGDKTEAFF. The V and J genes are TRBV28 and TRBJ1-1, with D perhaps TRBD1 (6 bases). The CDR3 is 13 amino acids. Germline V gene lookup returns CDR1 MDHEN and CDR2 SYDVKM.

A remark on this clonotype: This may arise from a read error, as a much more abundant clone is one base away. The V call is TRBV11-2, the J call TRBJ1-1; D not resolved. Germline CDR1 reads SGHAT; CDR2 reads FQNNGV. The CDR3 is 16 residues long. CDR3 sequence (DNA): TGTACCAGCAGCCCATGGAGGAGCATACCGAACACTGAAGCTTTCTTT. Translated, it gives CTSSPWRSIPNTEAFF. The full variable domain, rest sourced from reference TRBV11-2 and TRBJ1-1, is EAGVAQSPRYKIIEKRQSVAFWCNPISGHATLYWYQQILGQGPKLLIQFQNNGVVDDSQLPKDRFSAERLKGVDSTLKIQPAKLEDSAVYLCTSSPWRSIPNTEAFFGQGTRLTVV.

Of note for this clonotype: Given a much more abundant clone one base away, this may be a read error. The V and J genes are TRBV11-3 and TRBJ2-3; D is possibly TRBD2 (5 bases). The CDR3 sequence is 15 residues long. The V gene's germline CDR1 is SGHNT and CDR2 YENEEA. As DNA, the CDR3 is TGTACCAGCAGCTTAGTGCCAGGAGGCACAGCTACGCAATATTTT. Encoded protein: CTSSLVPGGTATQYF.

A single count supports this clonotype. This sequence joins TRBV11-2 and TRBJ1-1, with 8 bases that match TRBD1. The germline CDR1 and CDR2 sequences are SGHAT and FQNNGV. CDR3 length: 13 residues. Here the CDR3 reads CGRYTGGRAEAFF. The CDR3 region has the DNA TGTGGCAGATATACAGGGGGGAGGGCTGAAGCTTTCTTT.

In the case of this clonotype: A much larger clone lies one base from this, so it may be a read error. This chain links TRBV11-2 with TRBJ2-5, with D possibly being TRBD2 (5 bases). The CDR3 is 15 residues long. Germline V gene data show CDR1 as SGHAT and CDR2 as FQNNGV. CDR3 coding DNA: TGTACCAGCAGCTTTGCGACTAACGGACAAGAGACCCAGTACTTC. Protein: CTSSFATNGQETQYF.

Details on this clonotype: This sequence may be a read error, since a much larger clone differs from it by one base. The final CDR3 position lacks the conserved phenylalanine or tryptophan, pointing to a likely read error. It is unclear where the CDR3 begins or ends on the DNA, so no DNA is shown, and the CDR3 is as TCRdb lists it. The chain recombines TRBV21-1 with TRBJ2-1; the DNA was not used to check the table's D call, TRBD2. TRBV21-1 is recorded as a pseudogene. The CDR3 has 15 amino acids, counting both end residues. CDR3 loop: CASSKILAGDNEQFL.

Remarks on this clonotype: One junction end does not reproduce the germline sequence, and a read error may be involved. This rearrangement joins TRBV6-5 to TRBJ2-2, with 7 nucleotides matching TRBD1. The germline V gene encodes CDR1 MNHEY and CDR2 SVGAGI. CDR3 size: 15 residues. The CDR3 sequence: CVSNPRTGFTGELFF. The CDR3 DNA sequence: TGTGTCAGCAATCCGCGGACAGGATTCACCGGGGAGTTGTTTTTT.

About this clonotype: Without the conserved terminal phenylalanine or tryptophan, this CDR3 likely stems from a read error. The chain couples TRBV25-1 to TRBJ1-2, with D unresolved. This CDR3 has 14 amino acids. From germline, CDR1 is MGHDK and CDR2 SYGVNS. The DNA of the CDR3 is TGTGCCAGCAGTGAAGCCGCCAGAAACTATGACTACACCTCC. This gives the protein CASSEAARNYDYTS.

V gene TRBV19 combines with J gene TRBJ2-3; D might be TRBD1 or TRBD2, each matching 5 bases. The CDR3 runs 14 residues. V was shortened by 9 bases and J by 5 bases, with 18 bases between the two germline ends. The V gene's germline CDR1 is LNHDA and CDR2 SQIVND (reference sequence). Here the CDR3 reads CASTPVGAGDTQYF. Here the CDR3 DNA reads TGTGCCAGCACTCCCGTTGGGGCGGGAGATACGCAGTATTTT.

This clonotype showed up just a few times. The junction departs from germline at one end; a sequencing error may be responsible. The J gene is TRBJ2-7, the V gene TRBV13, with a tentative D call TRBD1 (5 bases). The germline CDR1 and CDR2 sequences are PRHDT and FYEKMQ (reference sequence). This CDR3 spans 15 amino acids. As DNA, the CDR3 is TGTGCCAACACTGGATTCGGACACAGCTCCTACGAGCAGTACTTT. Its protein product is CANTGFGHSSYEQYF. Together with reference TRBV13 and TRBJ2-7, the CDR3 gives the full variable domain: AAGVIQSPRHLIKEKRETATLKCYPIPRHDTVYWYQQGPGQDPQFLISFYEKMQSDKGSIPDRFSAQQFSDYHSELNMSSLELGDSALYFCANTGFGHSSYEQYFGPGTRLTVT.

Regarding this clonotype: The junction shows a germline mismatch at one end, possibly a read error. The chain is built from TRBV4-3 and TRBJ2-1; D call uncertain. The CDR3 sequence is 16 residues long. Germline V gene data show CDR1 as LGHNA and CDR2 as YSLEER. The CDR3 loop reads CTSSQNVAGARDEQFF. As DNA, the CDR3 is TGCACCAGCAGCCAAAATGTAGCAGGAGCCAGAGATGAGCAGTTCTTC.

As concerns this clonotype: A clone one base away is much larger, so this may be a read error. The rearrangement uses TRBV4-3 and TRBJ2-7, with D unresolved. This CDR3 is 13 amino acids long. Germline V lookup: CDR1 LGHNA, CDR2 YSLEER. Trimming took 4 bases from V and 3 from J, leaving 10 bases between them. The DNA of the CDR3 is TGCGCCAGCAGCCGGGAAAACGGCTACGAGCAGTACTTC. Protein product: CASSRENGYEQYF.

DNA for the CDR3: TGCAGCGTTGTGGGACAGGGTTTGGCTGAAGTCTTCTTT. Translating gives CSVVGQGLAEVFF. V gene TRBV29-1 combines with J gene TRBJ1-1; the match to TRBD1 covers 9 bases. Germline assignment: CDR1 SQVTM and CDR2 ANQGSEA. This CDR3 is built from 13 residues. The V segment lost 4 bases and the J segment 14 bases; nucleotides outside the gene matches: 14.

This clonotype was counted a single time. V is TRBV5-6 and J is TRBJ2-2; D uncertain. Per the germline V gene, CDR1 is SGHDT and CDR2 is YYEEEE. The CDR3 covers 15 residues. Trimming removed 2 bases from V and 4 bases from J, with 12 bases in between. The CDR3 loop is CASSLAPKFTGELFF. CDR3 DNA: TGTGCCAGCAGCTTAGCACCCAAATTCACCGGGGAGCTGTTTTTT.

With regard to this clonotype: A read error may explain this, as a much larger clone is one base away. The chain combines TRBV20-1 with TRBJ2-2; D unresolved. Germline lookup yields CDR1 DFQATT and CDR2 SNEGSKA (reference sequence). CDR3 length: 15 amino acids. This CDR3 is CTARRVYSNTGELFF. For the CDR3, the DNA is TGCACTGCCCGTCGGGTCTATTCGAACACCGGGGAGCTGTTTTTT.

This clonotype appeared many times. V is TRBV10-3 and J is TRBJ2-3, with 7 bases matching TRBD2. With V trimmed by 7 bases and J by 2 bases, 9 bases remained unmatched. The CDR3 length is 15 residues. Germline loops: CDR1 ENHRY, CDR2 SYGVKD. The CDR3 DNA sequence: TGTGCCATCAACGGACTAGAAGGGGCCACAGATACGCAGTATTTT. It codes for CAINGLEGATDTQYF.

Comments on this clonotype: The final CDR3 position lacks the conserved phenylalanine or tryptophan, pointing to a likely read error. The rearrangement links TRBV10-3 to TRBJ2-1; a weak D match, TRBD2 (5 bases). The CDR3 is 14 amino acids. CDR1 is ENHRY and CDR2 is SYGVKD in the germline V gene. CDR3: CSISPTATRGEQFI. Here the CDR3 DNA reads TGTTCCATCAGTCCCACGGCAACCCGGGGTGAGCAGTTCATC.

Comment on this clonotype: A read error may explain this, as a much larger clone is one base away. The rearrangement joins TRBV11-2 to TRBJ1-5, with 8 bases identical to TRBD1. The junction had 12 bases not matched to a gene; V was cut back by 1 base and J by 4 bases. Germline V lookup: CDR1 SGHAT, CDR2 FQNNGV. This CDR3 has 18 amino acids. CDR3 nucleotides: TGTGCCAGCAGCTTAGCTGGGACAGGTGAATTATGGAATCAGCCCCAGCATTTT. Its protein is CASSLAGTGELWNQPQHF.

This clonotype was observed a single time. A much more abundant neighbour one base away suggests this may be a read error. This chain connects TRBV11-2 to TRBJ2-6; D is uncertain. There are 18 residues in the CDR3. Germline values: CDR1 SGHAT, CDR2 FQNNGV. Trimming cost V 1 base and J 0 bases, with 13 bases left between them. The CDR3 protein is CASSLVVRWSSGANVLTF. CDR3 bases: TGTGCCAGCAGCTTAGTTGTCAGGTGGTCCTCTGGGGCCAACGTCCTGACTTTC.